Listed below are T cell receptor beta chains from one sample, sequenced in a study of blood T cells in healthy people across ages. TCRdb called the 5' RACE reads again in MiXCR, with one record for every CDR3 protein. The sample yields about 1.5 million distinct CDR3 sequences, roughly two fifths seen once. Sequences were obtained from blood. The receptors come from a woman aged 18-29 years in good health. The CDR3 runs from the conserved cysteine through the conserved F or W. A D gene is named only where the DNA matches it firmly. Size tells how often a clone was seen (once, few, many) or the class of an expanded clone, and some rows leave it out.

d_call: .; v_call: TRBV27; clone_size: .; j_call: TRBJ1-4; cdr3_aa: CASSTYRSPNERLFF; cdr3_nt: TGTGCCAGCAGTACCTACAGGAGTCCTAATGAAAGACTGTTTTTT
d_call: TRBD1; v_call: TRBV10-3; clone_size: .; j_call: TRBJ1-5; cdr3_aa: CATQGGASSNQPQHF; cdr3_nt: TGTGCCACCCAGGGGGGGGCCAGCTCCAATCAGCCCCAGCATTTT
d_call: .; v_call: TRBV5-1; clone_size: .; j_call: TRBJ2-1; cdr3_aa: CASSFSPSYEQFF; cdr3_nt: TGCGCCAGCAGCTTCAGTCCGTCCTACGAGCAGTTCTTC
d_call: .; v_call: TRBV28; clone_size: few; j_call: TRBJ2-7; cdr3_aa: CASTSLGRSSGYEQYF; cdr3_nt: TGTGCCAGCACCTCACTGGGGCGGTCGTCGGGCTACGAGCAGTACTTC
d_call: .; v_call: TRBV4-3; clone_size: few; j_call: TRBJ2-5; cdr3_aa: CASSPCYRQETQYF; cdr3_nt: TGCGCCAGCAGCCCATGTTACAGACAAGAGACCCAGTACTTC
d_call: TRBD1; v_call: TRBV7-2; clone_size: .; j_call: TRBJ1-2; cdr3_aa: CASSTRDRGEGYTF; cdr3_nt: TGTGCCAGCAGCACCCGGGACAGGGGGGAGGGCTACACCTTC
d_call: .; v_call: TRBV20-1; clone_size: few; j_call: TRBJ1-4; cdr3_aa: CSASGDTNEKLFF; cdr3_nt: TGCAGTGCTAGTGGTGACACCAATGAAAAACTGTTTTTT
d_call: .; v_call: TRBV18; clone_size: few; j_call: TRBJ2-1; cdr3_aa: CASSPEIRGSYNEQFF; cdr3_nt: TGTGCCAGCTCACCAGAGATCAGGGGATCCTACAATGAGCAGTTCTTC
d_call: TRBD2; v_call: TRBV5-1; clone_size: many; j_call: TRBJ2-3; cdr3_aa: CASSFSGGSTDTQYF; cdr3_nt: TGTGCCAGCTCCTTCAGCGGGGGGTCTACAGATACGCAGTATTTT
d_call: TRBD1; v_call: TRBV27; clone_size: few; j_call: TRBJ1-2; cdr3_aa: CASRDRGRHGYTF; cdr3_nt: TGTGCCAGCAGGGACAGGGGTAGACATGGCTACACCTTC
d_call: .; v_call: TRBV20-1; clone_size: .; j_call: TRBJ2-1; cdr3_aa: CSARRAGWSYNEQFF; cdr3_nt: TGCAGTGCTAGACGGGCGGGGTGGTCCTACAATGAGCAGTTCTTC
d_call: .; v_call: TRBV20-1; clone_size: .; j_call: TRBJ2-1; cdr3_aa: CSAGEAKGSYNEQFF; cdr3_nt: TGCAGTGCTGGCGAGGCAAAGGGCTCCTACAATGAGCAGTTCTTC
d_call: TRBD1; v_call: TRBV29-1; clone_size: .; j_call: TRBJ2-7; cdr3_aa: CSVRDRVDEQYF; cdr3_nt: TGCAGCGTGAGGGACAGGGTCGACGAGCAGTACTTC
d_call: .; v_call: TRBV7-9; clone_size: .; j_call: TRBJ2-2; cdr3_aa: CASSTRTNTGELFF; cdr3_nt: TGTGCCAGCAGCACCCGAACGAACACCGGGGAGCTGTTTTTT
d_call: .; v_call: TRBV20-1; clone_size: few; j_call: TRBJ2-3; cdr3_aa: CSARDPRADTQYF; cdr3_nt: TGCAGTGCTAGAGATCCCAGAGCAGATACGCAGTATTTT
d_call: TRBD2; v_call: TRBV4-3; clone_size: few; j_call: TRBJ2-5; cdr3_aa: CASSQDLAGGGLKGTQYF; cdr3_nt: TGCGCCAGCAGCCAAGATCTAGCGGGGGGCGGATTAAAGGGGACCCAGTACTTC
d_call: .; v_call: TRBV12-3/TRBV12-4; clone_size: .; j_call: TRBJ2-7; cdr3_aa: CAGRTGGESYEQYF; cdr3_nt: TGTGCCGGCAGAACAGGTGGGGAGTCCTACGAGCAGTACTTC
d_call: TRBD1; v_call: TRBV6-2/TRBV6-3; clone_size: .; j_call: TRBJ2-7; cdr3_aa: CASSSRTGGDYNEQYF; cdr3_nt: TGTGCCAGCAGTTCCCGAACAGGGGGCGATTACAATGAGCAGTACTTC
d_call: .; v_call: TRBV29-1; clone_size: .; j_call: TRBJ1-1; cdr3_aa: CSVEWREAFF; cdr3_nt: TGCAGCGTTGAGTGGCGTGAAGCTTTCTTT
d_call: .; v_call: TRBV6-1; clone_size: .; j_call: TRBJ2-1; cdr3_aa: CASSSGAEETQFF; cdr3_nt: TGTGCCAGCAGTTCAGGGGCAGAAGAGACCCAGTTCTTC
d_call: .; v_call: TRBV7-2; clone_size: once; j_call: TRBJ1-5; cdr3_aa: CASSRTERNQPQHF; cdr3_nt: TGTGCCAGCAGCAGGACAGAACGTAATCAGCCCCAGCATTTT
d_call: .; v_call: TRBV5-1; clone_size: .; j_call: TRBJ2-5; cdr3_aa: CASRLLVGSLQETQYF; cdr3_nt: TGCGCCAGCAGGTTGTTGGTCGGGAGCCTACAAGAGACCCAGTACTTC
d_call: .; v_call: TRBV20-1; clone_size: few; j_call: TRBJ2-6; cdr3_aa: CSAPKTSFGVGANVLTF; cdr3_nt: TGCAGTGCACCGAAAACTAGCTTTGGGGTTGGGGCCAACGTCCTGACTTTC
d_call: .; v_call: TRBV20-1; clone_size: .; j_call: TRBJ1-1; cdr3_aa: CSASRRDHEAFF; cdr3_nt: TGCAGTGCTAGTCGACGGGATCATGAAGCTTTCTTT
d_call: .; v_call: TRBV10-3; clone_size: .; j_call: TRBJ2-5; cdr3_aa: CANHPRHLGYF; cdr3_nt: TGTGCCAACCATCCGAGACACCTCGGGTACTTC
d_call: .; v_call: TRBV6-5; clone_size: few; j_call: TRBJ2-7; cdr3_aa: CASSIQGRRSYEQYF; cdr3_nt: TGTGCCAGCAGTATACAGGGTAGGAGATCCTACGAGCAGTACTTC
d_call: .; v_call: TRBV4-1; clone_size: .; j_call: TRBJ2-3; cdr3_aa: CASSQFGGGGADTQYF; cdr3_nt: TGCGCCAGCAGCCAGTTCGGTGGAGGGGGCGCAGATACGCAGTATTTT
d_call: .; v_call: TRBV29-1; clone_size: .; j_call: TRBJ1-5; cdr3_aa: CSVEDEEWSNQPQHF; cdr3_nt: TGCAGCGTTGAAGATGAGGAGTGGAGCAATCAGCCCCAGCATTTT
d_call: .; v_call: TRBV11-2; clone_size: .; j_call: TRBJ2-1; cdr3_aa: CVSSLRPLRDTYNEQFF; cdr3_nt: TGTGTCAGCAGCTTACGCCCTTTAAGGGACACCTACAATGAGCAGTTCTTC
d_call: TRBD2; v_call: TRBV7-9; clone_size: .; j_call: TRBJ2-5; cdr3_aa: CASSKGTSGLRETQYF; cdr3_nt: TGTGCCAGCAGCAAAGGGACTAGCGGTCTGAGGGAGACCCAGTACTTC
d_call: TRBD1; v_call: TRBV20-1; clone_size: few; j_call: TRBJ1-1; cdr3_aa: CSATWTGGKAFF; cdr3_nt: TGCAGTGCTACTTGGACAGGAGGGAAAGCTTTCTTT
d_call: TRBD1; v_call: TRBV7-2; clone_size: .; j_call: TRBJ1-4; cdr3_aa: CASSLADRVGEKLFF; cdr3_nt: TGTGCCAGCAGCTTAGCTGACAGGGTAGGGGAAAAACTGTTTTTT
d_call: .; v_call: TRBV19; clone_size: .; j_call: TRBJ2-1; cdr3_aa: CASSISVNNEQFF; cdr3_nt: TGTGCCAGTAGTATTTCCGTAAATAATGAGCAGTTCTTC
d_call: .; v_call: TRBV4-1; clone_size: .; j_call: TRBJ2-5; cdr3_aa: CASSFSFDEQYF; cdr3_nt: TGCGCCAGCAGCTTCTCATTTGATGAGCAGTACTTC
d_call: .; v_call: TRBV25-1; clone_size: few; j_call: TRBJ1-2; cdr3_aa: CASTREGYGYTF; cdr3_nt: TGTGCCAGCACACGGGAAGGGTATGGCTACACCTTC
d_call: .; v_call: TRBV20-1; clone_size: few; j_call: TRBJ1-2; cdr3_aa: CSARDRRGFNYGYTF; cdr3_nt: TGCAGTGCTAGAGATCGGAGGGGTTTTAACTATGGCTACACCTTC
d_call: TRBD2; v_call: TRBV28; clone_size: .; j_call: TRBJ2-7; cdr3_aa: CASSTRTSGQYF; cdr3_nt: TGTGCCAGCAGCACAAGGACTAGCGGGCAGTACTTC
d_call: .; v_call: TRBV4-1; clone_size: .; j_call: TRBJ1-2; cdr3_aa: CASSQARGLDYGYTF; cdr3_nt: TGCGCCAGCAGCCAAGCGAGGGGGTTGGACTATGGCTACACCTTC
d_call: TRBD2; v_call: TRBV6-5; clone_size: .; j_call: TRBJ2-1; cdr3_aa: CASSYGAKRGLYNEQFF; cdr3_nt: TGTGCCAGCAGTTACGGGGCTAAGCGGGGATTATACAATGAGCAGTTCTTC
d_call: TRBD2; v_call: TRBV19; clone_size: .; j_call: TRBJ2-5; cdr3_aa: CASTDSSGGYQETQYF; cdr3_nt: TGTGCCAGTACGGACTCTAGCGGGGGGTACCAAGAGACCCAGTACTTC
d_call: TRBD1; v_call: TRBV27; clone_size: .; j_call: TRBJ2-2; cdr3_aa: CASSSTGVGTGELFF; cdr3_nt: TGTGCCAGCAGTTCAACAGGGGTAGGAACCGGGGAGCTGTTTTTT
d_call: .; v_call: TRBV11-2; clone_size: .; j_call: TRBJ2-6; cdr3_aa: CASIMDSSFLRSGANVLTF; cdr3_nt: TGTGCCAGCATCATGGACAGCTCCTTTCTCCGCTCTGGGGCCAACGTCCTGACTTTC
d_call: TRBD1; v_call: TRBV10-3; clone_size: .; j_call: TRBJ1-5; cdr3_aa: CAIRSGGLNQPQHF; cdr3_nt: TGTGCCATCAGGTCAGGGGGCCTTAATCAGCCCCAGCATTTT
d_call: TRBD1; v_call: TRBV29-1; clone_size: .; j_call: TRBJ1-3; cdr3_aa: CSVEGQGAGDTIYF; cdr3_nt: TGCAGCGTTGAGGGACAGGGGGCCGGGGACACCATATATTTT
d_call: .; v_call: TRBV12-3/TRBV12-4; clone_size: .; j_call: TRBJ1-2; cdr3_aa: CASRQGTIGYTF; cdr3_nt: TGTGCCAGCAGGCAGGGGACGATCGGCTACACCTTC
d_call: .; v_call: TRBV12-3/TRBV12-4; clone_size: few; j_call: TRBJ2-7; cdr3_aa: CASSLGAWSYEQYF; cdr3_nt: TGTGCCAGCAGTTTAGGTGCATGGTCCTACGAGCAGTACTTC
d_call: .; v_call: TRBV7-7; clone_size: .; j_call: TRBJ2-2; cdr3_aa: CASRLETTTGELFF; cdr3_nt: TGTGCTAGCAGACTAGAGACTACCACCGGGGAGCTGTTTTTT
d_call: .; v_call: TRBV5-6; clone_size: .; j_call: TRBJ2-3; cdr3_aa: CASSRLADSTDTQYF; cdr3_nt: TGTGCCAGCAGCCGCCTTGCGGATTCCACAGATACGCAGTATTTT
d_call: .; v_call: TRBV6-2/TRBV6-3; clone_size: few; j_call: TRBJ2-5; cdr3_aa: CASSRRGAGSQETQYF; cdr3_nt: TGTGCCAGCAGTCGCAGAGGGGCAGGAAGCCAAGAGACCCAGTACTTC
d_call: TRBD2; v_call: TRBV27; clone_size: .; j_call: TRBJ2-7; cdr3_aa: CASSLSDPGLAGVEQYF; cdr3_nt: TGTGCCAGCAGTTTATCGGACCCGGGCCTAGCGGGAGTCGAGCAGTACTTC
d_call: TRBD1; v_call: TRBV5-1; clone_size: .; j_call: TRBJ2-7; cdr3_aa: CASSSDRERGYEQYF; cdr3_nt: TGCGCCAGCAGCTCAGACAGGGAAAGGGGCTACGAGCAGTACTTC
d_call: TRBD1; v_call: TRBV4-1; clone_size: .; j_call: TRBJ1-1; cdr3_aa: CASSQRTGGDTEAFF; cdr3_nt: TGCGCCAGCAGCCAACGGACAGGGGGGGACACTGAAGCTTTCTTT
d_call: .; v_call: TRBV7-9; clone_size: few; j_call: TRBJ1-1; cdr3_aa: CASSFHQGNTEAFF; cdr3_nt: TGTGCCAGCAGCTTCCACCAGGGCAACACTGAAGCTTTCTTT
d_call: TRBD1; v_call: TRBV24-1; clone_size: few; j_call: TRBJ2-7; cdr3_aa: CATSEDRGPAYEQYF; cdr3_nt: TGTGCCACCAGTGAGGACAGGGGACCCGCCTACGAGCAGTACTTC
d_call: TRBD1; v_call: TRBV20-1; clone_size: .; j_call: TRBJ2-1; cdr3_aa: CSAAQGADEQFF; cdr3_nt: TGCAGTGCTGCTCAGGGGGCTGATGAGCAGTTCTTC
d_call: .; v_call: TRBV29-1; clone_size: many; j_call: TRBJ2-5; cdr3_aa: CSVESRGVQETQYF; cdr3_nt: TGCAGCGTTGAATCCCGCGGGGTCCAAGAGACCCAGTACTTC
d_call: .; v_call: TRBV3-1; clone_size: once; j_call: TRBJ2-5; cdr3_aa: CASSQWQAQETQYF; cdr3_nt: TGTGCCAGCAGCCAATGGCAGGCCCAAGAGACCCAGTACTTC
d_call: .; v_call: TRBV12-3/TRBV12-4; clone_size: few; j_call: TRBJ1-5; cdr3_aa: CASSFRAGGFNQPQHF; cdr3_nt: TGTGCCAGCAGTTTTAGGGCGGGAGGCTTCAATCAGCCCCAGCATTTT
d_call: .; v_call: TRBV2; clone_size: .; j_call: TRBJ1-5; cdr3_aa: CASRAFPGVRNQLQHF; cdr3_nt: TGTGCCAGCCGCGCGTTCCCAGGGGTTCGCAATCAGCTCCAGCATTTT